This TCR beta chain was captured in a study of beta chain features in type 1 diabetes. This clone was seen once. The CDR3 runs 14 residues. The germline V and J ends were trimmed by 2 bases and 2 bases, with 10 bases remaining between them. Germline lookup yields CDR1 SGHTA and CDR2 FQGNSA. Sequenced material consisted of expressed TCRB transcripts (all of the isolated RNA was reverse transcribed). Libraries were prepared by immunoSEQ multiplex PCR; TCRdb keeps only in-frame clonotypes and omits some of them. This sample has hundreds of thousands of clones, with about 29% found just once. V gene TRBV7-2 combines with J gene TRBJ2-7; TRBD2 might be the D (6 bases). Sequences were obtained from naive CD4+ T cells from blood. The sequence derives from a man aged 18 to 35 in good health. As DNA, the CDR3 is TGTGCCAGCAGCTTATACGGGAGCACCTACGAGCAGTACTTC. Its translation is CASSLYGSTYEQYF.